Listed below are T cell receptor beta chains from one sample, sequenced in a study of T cell changes during pregnancy in multiple sclerosis. Profiling relied on immunoSEQ multiplex PCR, and the TCRdb table lists in-frame clones only, not all of them. The data contain 45,000 to 55,000 clones, 85% to 95% of them singletons. Sequencing was performed on peripheral blood, taken after pregnancy. These receptors were collected from a female donor with multiple sclerosis, enrolled in a pregnancy study. The CDR3 runs from the conserved cysteine through the conserved F or W. A D gene is named only where the DNA matches it firmly. Part of the rows lack a size; the others show once, few, many or a class for expanded clones.

j_call d_call clone_size v_call cdr3_nt cdr3_aa
TRBJ2-7 TRBD1 . TRBV5-6 TGTGCCAGCAGTTTCGGGACAGGGACCGAGCAGTACTTC CASSFGTGTEQYF
TRBJ2-3 TRBD2 once TRBV27 TGTGCCAGCAGTTTATTTTGGCGGGGGGGCACAGATACGCAGTATTTT CASSLFWRGGTDTQYF
TRBJ1-2 . . TRBV6-6 TGTGCCAGCAGTTACCTGACAGGATATGGCTACACCTTC CASSYLTGYGYTF
TRBJ1-5 . . TRBV6-5 TGTGCCAGCAGAGCGGGGGTACAGAGCAATCAGCCCCAGCATTTT CASRAGVQSNQPQHF
TRBJ2-7 . . TRBV6-1 TGTGCCAGCAGTGAAGAAAGGGGCTACGAGCAGTACTTC CASSEERGYEQYF
TRBJ2-7 TRBD2 . TRBV7-6 TGTGCCAGCAGCTTAGACAGCGGGGGCGAGCAGTACTTC CASSLDSGGEQYF
TRBJ2-7 TRBD1 . TRBV27 TGTGCCAGCAGTTTAACCCCCGGGACAGGGTCCTACGAGCAGTACTTC CASSLTPGTGSYEQYF
TRBJ2-1 TRBD2 . TRBV14 TGTGCCAGCAGCCTAATGACTAGCGGGCCCTACAATGAGCAGTTCTTC CASSLMTSGPYNEQFF
TRBJ2-5 . . TRBV15 TGTGCCACCAGCACCGGGGGATGGGAGACCCAGTACTTC CATSTGGWETQYF
TRBJ1-1 . . TRBV9 TGTGCCAGCAGCCTTAGTCCAGGGGCGGCCACTGAAGCTTTCTTT CASSLSPGAATEAFF
TRBJ1-1 TRBD1 . TRBV7-3 TGTGCCAGCAACATAGGGTCTAGGCGGGACAGGGCCTTGATGAACACTGAAGCTTTCTTT CASNIGSRRDRALMNTEAFF
TRBJ2-1 . . TRBV7-9 TGTGCCAGCAGCCCGCAATTTGGGGAGGAGTCCTACAATGAGCAGTTCTTC CASSPQFGEESYNEQFF
TRBJ2-3 TRBD2 . TRBV29-1 TGCAGCGTACCCGGGACTAGCGGATTCACAGATACGCAGTATTTT CSVPGTSGFTDTQYF
TRBJ2-7 TRBD1 . TRBV19 TGTGCCAGTAGTTCGGGGACAGGCTCCTACGAGCAGTACTTC CASSSGTGSYEQYF
TRBJ2-2 . . TRBV4-3 TGCGCCAGCAGCCTCCGTTACACCGGGGAGCTGTTTTTT CASSLRYTGELFF
TRBJ2-2 TRBD2 . TRBV10-3 TGTGCCATCAGTCCGAAAAGCGGGGGGAACACCGGGGAGCTGTTTTTT CAISPKSGGNTGELFF
TRBJ2-1 . . TRBV5-4 TGTGCCAGCAGCTTGGGTACAGTCTCCTACAATGAGCAGTTCTTC CASSLGTVSYNEQFF
TRBJ2-1 . . TRBV28 TGTGCCAGCAGGCAGACAGGGAGGAGCTCCTACAATGAGCAGTTCTTC CASRQTGRSSYNEQFF
TRBJ2-2 TRBD2 . TRBV7-7 TGTGCCAGCAGCTCGGGGGGATCGAACACCGGGGAGCTGTTTTTT CASSSGGSNTGELFF
TRBJ2-1 TRBD2 . TRBV10-2 TGCGCCAGCAGCTCCCTAGCGGGGTTTATTAACAATGAGCAGTTCTTC CASSSLAGFINNEQFF
TRBJ1-2 . . TRBV19 TGTGCCAGTAGTAGGGCAGTTTTTTTCCCTAACTATGGCTACACCTTC CASSRAVFFPNYGYTF
TRBJ2-7 . . TRBV5-4 TGTGCCAGCAGCTTGGGGGCTGCCTACGAGCAGTACTTC CASSLGAAYEQYF
TRBJ1-4 . . TRBV11-2 TGTGCCAGCAGCGCAGGGGTTAATGAAAAACTGTTTTTT CASSAGVNEKLFF
TRBJ2-3 . once TRBV27 TGTGCCAGCAGAGATAGCCGTGGGTCAGATACGCAGTATTTT CASRDSRGSDTQYF
TRBJ2-3 . . TRBV6-4 TGTGCCAGCAGTGACTCTAGCGGACGCTCTACAGATACGCAGTATTTT CASSDSSGRSTDTQYF
TRBJ1-5 . once TRBV7-2 TGTGCCAGCAGCTTAGAAGGGGCCCAGCCCCAGCATTTT CASSLEGAQPQHF
TRBJ1-4 . . TRBV6-5 TGTGCCAGCAGGCGGGGATGGACTAATGAAAAACTGTTTTTT CASRRGWTNEKLFF
TRBJ2-3 TRBD2 . TRBV12-5 TGTGCTAGTGGTTTAGCGGGGGGCAGTACAGATACGCAGTATTTT CASGLAGGSTDTQYF
TRBJ2-7 . . TRBV14 TGTGCCAGCAGCCAATACAGGGTGCATGAGCAGTACTTC CASSQYRVHEQYF
TRBJ2-5 . . TRBV30 TGTGCCTGGAGTGTAGGAGTAGGAGTGACAGAGTGGATGGAGACCCAGTACTTC CAWSVGVGVTEWMETQYF
TRBJ1-2 TRBD1 . TRBV11-2 TGTGCCAGCAGCTTCGGACAGGAGCTCTATGGCTACACCTTC CASSFGQELYGYTF
TRBJ2-7 TRBD1 . TRBV29-1 TGCAGCGTCGGGACAGGGGGGAGCTCCTACGAGCAGTACTTC CSVGTGGSSYEQYF
TRBJ2-1 TRBD2 . TRBV6-1 TGTGCCAGCAGTGAAGCAGCAGCGGGATTCTACAATGAGCAGTTCTTC CASSEAAAGFYNEQFF
TRBJ1-2 TRBD1 once TRBV5-6 TGTGCCAGCAGCTCGAGGACAGGCACCGATTATGGCTACACCTTC CASSSRTGTDYGYTF
TRBJ1-2 TRBD1 . TRBV30 TGTGCCTGGAGTGTAGGGGGCCCAGTAACTGATGGCTACACCTTC CAWSVGGPVTDGYTF
TRBJ1-1 . . TRBV6-1 TGTGCCAGCAGTGAGCAGGGGCGGTACACTGAAGCTTTCTTT CASSEQGRYTEAFF
TRBJ1-6 . . TRBV27 TGTGCCAGCAGTTTGGTTTGGGGGGTTTCGGCCCTCCACTTT CASSLVWGVSALHF
TRBJ2-7 . . TRBV7-6 TGTGCCAGCAGCTTAGCCTTAGCGGCAACCTCGTACGAGCAGTACTTC CASSLALAATSYEQYF
TRBJ1-5 . . TRBV9 TGTGCCAGCAGCGTAGGGGACACATCCAATCAGCCCCAGCATTTT CASSVGDTSNQPQHF
TRBJ2-3 TRBD2 . TRBV4-2 TGTGCCAGCAGCCAAGAGCAGAGTAGCGGGGTGACAGATACGCAGTATTTT CASSQEQSSGVTDTQYF
TRBJ2-1 . . TRBV12-5 TGTGCTAGTGGTTTGGACTCCGCATCCTCCTACAATGAGCAGTTCTTC CASGLDSASSYNEQFF
TRBJ1-2 TRBD1 . TRBV28 TGTGCCAGCAGTCCCCAATGGGGAGGAGGGGGCTATGATGGCTACACCTTC CASSPQWGGGGYDGYTF
TRBJ2-7 TRBD1 . TRBV5-6 TGTGCCAGCAGCGCCGGGACAGGAGGTGGGCAGTACTTC CASSAGTGGGQYF
TRBJ2-7 TRBD1 . TRBV10-3 TGTGCCATCAGGATCGACAGGGGTGTAGGAGGGCAGTACTTC CAIRIDRGVGGQYF
TRBJ1-1 . . TRBV19 TGTGCCAGTATGCCTCCCCCGGGGACAACTGAAGCTTTCTTT CASMPPPGTTEAFF
TRBJ1-5 TRBD1 . TRBV4-2 TGTGCCAGCAGCCCAACCGGGACAGGGGGCGGAGGGGTTCAGCCCCAGCATTTT CASSPTGTGGGGVQPQHF
TRBJ1-2 . . TRBV7-2 TGTGCCAGCAGCTTAGACCGTCTCGGGGAAAGAAACACCTTC CASSLDRLGERNTF
TRBJ1-1 . . TRBV5-1 TGCGCCAGCAGCGTGACCGCGACAGGACGTACTGAAGCTTTCTTT CASSVTATGRTEAFF
TRBJ1-1 . . TRBV10-3 TGTGCCATCAGTGAGTCGAGGAGTGAGGCTTTCTTT CAISESRSEAFF
TRBJ1-4 . few TRBV19 TGTGCCAGTAGTGTAACCCACGGGAAACTGTTTTTT CASSVTHGKLFF
TRBJ2-3 TRBD2 . TRBV4-2 TGTGCCAGCAGCCAAGCCGAGCGGGGGAGCACAGATACGCAGTATTTT CASSQAERGSTDTQYF
TRBJ2-3 TRBD2 . TRBV4-3 TGCGCCAGCAGCCAAGATGAAACTAGCGGGGGGGCCGATACGCAGTATTTT CASSQDETSGGADTQYF
TRBJ2-7 . once TRBV4-2 TGTGCCAGCAGCCAAGAGGCCGGGAGATTCTACGAGCAGTACTTC CASSQEAGRFYEQYF